This T cell receptor beta chain was sequenced for a study of a mutant IDH1 vaccine in newly diagnosed glioma. Comments on this clone: Its antigen remains unidentified.

Sequencing used immunoSEQ multiplex PCR; TCRdb keeps in-frame clones, though not all of them. Of around 100,000 clones listed, roughly 86% were seen once; the top ten hold 0.6% to 0.95%. The length of the CDR3 is 13 residues. CDR1 is SNHLY and CDR2 is FYNNEI in the germline V gene. V shed 4 bases and J shed 12 bases, with 16 bases lying between them. Regarding time point: week 47, end of study. Topical imiquimod accompanied each vaccine dose, which consisted of 300 ug of mutant IDH1 20-mer peptide. The TCR comes from a woman between 50 and 59 years old with glioma. The starting material was PBMCs, obtained from a glioma patient whose treatment included an IDH1 peptide vaccine. This chain links TRBV2 with TRBJ2-1, with D possibly TRBD1 on 6 matching bases. Written as DNA, the CDR3 is TGTGCCAGCAGTGGGACAGACTCCCCCTCGCAGTTCTTC. It codes for CASSGTDSPSQFF. The full variable domain, completed using reference TRBV2 and TRBJ2-1, is EPEVTQTPSHQVTQMGQEVILRCVPISNHLYFYWYRQILGQKVEFLVSFYNNEISEKSEIFDDQFSVERPDGSNFTLKIRSTKLEDSAMYFCASSGTDSPSQFFGPGTRLTVL.